This TCR beta chain was documented in a study of blood T cell repertoires in COVID-19 (dated by TCRdb to about 2020). For the study in its entirety: Samples covering the acute and convalescent phases of COVID-19 were provided by collaborators in the United States, Italy and Spain. The material from the prospective study consisted of cDNA or gDNA derived from T cells, B-cell-depleted T cells, or PBMCs. The dataset comprised deeply sampled blood TCRbeta repertoires from subjects exposed to, actively infected with, or recovered from COVID-19. The repertoires were released in a freely available public database meant as a resource for research on the immune response to SARS-CoV-2. Samples were obtained from the ongoing ImmuneRACE study (first 160 participants) and from about 1,300 subjects provided by 6 global collaborators. The sample metadata nearly always contained a de-identified subject ID, COVID-19 status, age in years and sex. HLA class I and class II types, where available, came from metadata supplied by the sample provider rather than from assay-based typing. Here is what the overall study found, with its caveats: Clinical and demographic metadata were provided uncurated, with the amount varying by source and participant.

TCRbeta CDR3 regions were amplified from genomic DNA using the immunoSEQ Assay, a bias-controlled multiplex PCR. As for the original processing: Nucleated cell counts per sample were estimated from amplification of reference gene primers within the assay. To quantify the absolute abundance of each unique TCRbeta CDR3 rearrangement, sequence reads were collapsed and filtered. For each sample, productive Simpson clonality was calculated by taking the square root of Simpson's diversity index across productive rearrangements. What TCRdb holds here is the immuneACCESS table cut down to in-frame rearrangements. Part of the clones is not present; checked against another copy, under half of the missing clones reflect an unresolved V gene, and the others are unexplained. V, J and clone size are those of that table, while D and trimming were read from the DNA. This sample gives roughly 250,000 clones in total; 75% to 90% of them show up just once. The ten biggest clones cover approximately 9% of the sample.

To note about this clone: Its antigen is unknown. The sample holds no much larger clone one base away, and base qualities are not on file.

The CDR3 numbers 15 residues from cysteine through phenylalanine. The only DNA kept is the CDR3, 45 bases in frame from the first base. In the germline V gene, CDR1 corresponds to MNHEY and CDR2 to SVGAGI. V trim: 6 bases; J trim: 8 bases; unmatched bases: 13. Each collaborating institution followed its own protocols to collect whole blood in K2EDTA tubes. For TCRbeta analysis, collaborator samples were shipped as frozen whole blood, as isolated PBMCs, or as DNA extracted from either sample type. Source material: peripheral blood. The sequence was collected from a human donor in a cohort sampled during active COVID-19. The chain couples TRBV6-5 to TRBJ1-2; 9 middle bases align to TRBD1. The CDR3 corresponds to CASRGTGSVLWGYTF. The DNA sequence reads TGTGCCAGCAGGGGGACAGGGTCGGTTCTTTGGGGCTACACCTTC.